A single sample is the source of the 2 T cell receptor beta chains below, sequenced in a study of regulatory T cells in long-lasting Graves disease. As for time point: newly diagnosed GD, antithyroid drugs for less than 3 months. Construction of the TCR library relied on RNA isolated from PBMCs. Arm-PCR with iRepertoire HTBI primers amplified the CDR3 regions for these TCR beta libraries. MiXCR was run by TCRdb on the multiplex PCR reads, yielding one entry per CDR3 protein. Of 400,000 to 500,000 distinct CDR3 sequences listed, about 15% are singletons. Separately, the same data were catalogued under a study of T cells in Graves' hyperthyroidism and ophthalmopathy.

This sample comprised peripheral blood mononuclear cells (PBMCs), obtained at new diagnosis, from a patient treated with antithyroid drugs. Receptors originate from a woman in her twenties or thirties with Graves disease.

The chain recombines TRBV10-3 with TRBJ2-7; TRBD2 might be the D (6 bases). CDR3 size: 14 residues. Germline V gene sequence: CDR1 ENHRY, CDR2 SYGVKD. Trimming removed 0 bases from V and 2 bases from J, with 8 bases in between. Here the CDR3 reads CAISESGLTYEQYF. CDR3 DNA sequence: TGTGCCATCAGTGAGTCGGGACTCACCTACGAGCAGTACTTC.

The chain uses TRBV28 and TRBJ1-5; TRBD1 matches at 10 bases. With 6 bases clipped from V and 6 bases from J, the junction kept 5 bases outside the gene matches. The CDR3 is 14 amino acids. Germline V gives CDR1 MDHEN, CDR2 SYDVKM. In DNA, the CDR3 is TGTGCCAGCAGCTTGACAGGGGGCATTCAGCCCCAGCATTTT. Translating gives CASSLTGGIQPQHF.